One and the same sample provided the 16 T cell receptor beta chains below, sequenced in a study of CD8+ T cells in alopecia areata. Sequencing templates came from extracted RNA that was reverse transcribed into cDNA. TCRdb's copy holds only in-frame clones and misses some; the assay was immunoSEQ multiplex PCR. The table has 200,000 or so clones, roughly three fifths seen once; the top ten hold around 5%. Sequenced material: CD8+ T cells sorted from blood. These receptors were taken from a human donor in good health.

The rearrangement joins TRBV29-1 to TRBJ1-1; no firm D call. Germline CDR1 is SQVTM and CDR2 is ANQGSEA. This CDR3 has 13 residues. The V end lost 2 bases, the J end lost 6 bases, and 13 bases lay between the germline ends. The CDR3 is CSVESLGRSEAFF. The CDR3 coding sequence is TGCAGCGTTGAAAGCCTGGGAAGGTCTGAAGCTTTCTTT.

The CDR3 nucleotides read TGTGCCAGCAGGAGGGACATAGCTAATGAAAAACTGTTTTTT. It codes for CASRRDIANEKLFF. The chain couples TRBV6-5 to TRBJ1-4, with D maybe TRBD1 (6 bases). The CDR3 spans 14 residues. Trimming pared 6 bases from V and 3 bases from J, leaving 11 bases between. Germline CDR1 is MNHEY and CDR2 is SVGAGI.

The genes are TRBV5-1 and TRBJ2-7, with D unclear. Per germline, CDR1 SGHRS and CDR2 YFSETQ. V was clipped by 1 base and J by 3 bases, with 8 bases between them. The CDR3 totals 13 residues. CDR3 loop: CASSLTPYYEQYF. The DNA of the CDR3 is TGCGCCAGCAGCTTGACCCCCTACTACGAGCAGTACTTC.

This chain connects TRBV5-1 to TRBJ2-5; 9 positions agree with TRBD1. The CDR3 runs to 17 residues. The V gene's germline CDR1 is SGHRS and CDR2 YFSETQ. Trimming cost V 0 bases and J 5 bases; bases outside gene matches: 11. Written as DNA, the CDR3 is TGCGCCAGCAGCTTGGATCCATCCGGGACAGGGCGGGAGACCCAGTACTTC. Its translation: CASSLDPSGTGRETQYF.

The chain is built from TRBV27 and TRBJ2-5; 8 nucleotides match TRBD1. CDR3 length: 14 residues. In germline, CDR1 is MNHEY, CDR2 SMNVEV (reference sequence). With V trimmed by 3 bases and J by 6 bases, 6 bases remained unmatched. The CDR3 region is CASSFGQGAKTQYF. DNA for the CDR3: TGTGCCAGCAGTTTCGGGCAGGGGGCGAAGACCCAGTACTTC.

This clone was detected a few times. This sequence joins TRBV9 and TRBJ1-1; D is ambiguous. Germline CDR1 reads SGDLS; CDR2 reads YYNGEE. V lost 0 bases, J lost 1 base, and 10 bases lay in between. The CDR3 spans 15 residues. CDR3 nucleotides: TGTGCCAGCAGCGTAGAAGGCAGAGGGAACACTGAAGCTTTCTTT. This encodes CASSVEGRGNTEAFF.

The sample holds a few counts of this clone. The chain uses TRBV5-5 and TRBJ1-1; D unresolved. The V gene lost 3 bases and the J gene lost 7 bases, with 10 bases spanning the gap. CDR1 and CDR2 (germline): SGHKS, YYEKEE (reference sequence). This CDR3 has 12 residues. The CDR3 region is CASSSMTDEAFF. In DNA form, the CDR3 reads TGTGCCAGCAGCTCGATGACGGATGAAGCTTTCTTT.

The gene calls are TRBV29-1 and TRBJ2-3, with TRBD1 matching over 7 bases. The CDR3 spans 13 residues. After removal of 2 bases from V and 10 bases from J, the junction contained 9 bases not matched to a gene. Looked up from germline, CDR1 is SQVTM and CDR2 is ANQGSEA. The CDR3 DNA reads TGCAGCGTTGAATGCGACAGGGATGTAGCGCAGTATTTT. Protein: CSVECDRDVAQYF.

The chain combines TRBV9 with TRBJ1-5; possibly TRBD1 for D (6 bases). Trimming stripped 3 bases from V and 0 bases from J, with 13 bases between. The germline V gene has CDR1 SGDLS and CDR2 YYNGEE. The CDR3 consists of 16 residues. CDR3 sequence reads: CASSASDSYSNQPQHF. The CDR3 DNA sequence: TGTGCCAGCAGCGCCTCGGACAGCTATAGCAATCAGCCCCAGCATTTT.

The chain has TRBV27 and TRBJ2-5; 10 bases agree with TRBD1. The ends lost 5 bases at V and 5 bases at J; junction bases unmatched: 8. Germline V gene lookup returns CDR1 MNHEY and CDR2 SMNVEV (reference sequence). This CDR3 comprises 15 residues. The CDR3 nucleotides read TGTGCCAGCAGTGCCGGGACAGGGGTGAGGGAGACCCAGTACTTC. It is translated as CASSAGTGVRETQYF.

The CDR3 loop is CASSHRQVDPGLAIPDTQYF. DNA for the CDR3: TGCGCCAGCAGTCATCGACAGGTTGATCCGGGACTAGCAATCCCCGATACGCAGTATTTT. The chain couples TRBV23-1 to TRBJ2-3; TRBD2 matches at 9 bases. TRBV23-1 is treated as an ORF (open reading frame) with a function not yet certain. V lost 3 bases, J lost 6 bases, and 22 bases stayed unmatched. The CDR3 is made up of 20 amino acids.

On this clone itself: A junction boundary mismatches the germline segment, possibly from a read error. The CDR3 region has the DNA TGTGCCAGCAACGTAGGCACGGGGACTAATCAGCCCCAGCATTTT. It is translated as CASNVGTGTNQPQHF. The chain joins TRBV9 to TRBJ1-5, with a possible D match to TRBD1 (5 bases). This CDR3 region has 15 residues. Germline CDR1 is SGDLS and CDR2 is YYNGEE.

This chain uses TRBV29-1 with TRBJ2-3, with 7 bases fitting TRBD1. The CDR3 length is 11 residues. V was clipped by 7 bases and J by 6 bases; unmatched bases: 4. The germline V gene has CDR1 SQVTM and CDR2 ANQGSEA. The CDR3 bases are TGCAGCGAAGGGACAGACGATACGCAGTATTTT. This sequence encodes CSEGTDDTQYF.

As regards this clone: Other DNA sequences in the same sample also yield this CDR3. The chain is built from TRBV4-1 and TRBJ2-3; either TRBD1 or TRBD2 may supply D (5 bases each). The ends were cut back, 3 bases at V and 3 bases at J, with 10 bases in the middle. Germline CDR1 is MGHRA and CDR2 is YSYEKL. The CDR3 runs to 14 residues. CDR3 amino acids: CASSQGVGTDTQYF. CDR3 in DNA: TGCGCCAGCAGCCAGGGGGTAGGGACAGATACGCAGTATTTT.

The chain couples TRBV2 to TRBJ1-4, with D hard to call. The ends were cut back, 3 bases at V and 8 bases at J, with 13 bases in the middle. In germline, CDR1 is SNHLY, CDR2 FYNNEI. CDR3 size: 14 residues. The CDR3 DNA reads TGTGCCAGCAGTGACGTCAAGGACCACGAAAAACTGTTTTTT. As protein: CASSDVKDHEKLFF.

The chain carries TRBV14 and TRBJ2-2; D is unclear. The CDR3 sequence is 13 residues long. The germline CDR1 and CDR2 sequences are SGHDN and FVKESK. V dropped 1 base and J dropped 4 bases, with 4 bases sitting between them. The CDR3 bases are TGTGCCAGCAGCCAAGCGGGCACCGGGGAGCTGTTTTTT. Its translation is CASSQAGTGELFF.